This T cell receptor (beta chain) stems from a study of T cell responses to AZD1222 COVID-19 vaccine. V was pared by 4 bases and J by 2 bases, with 6 bases between. Germline V CDR1 and CDR2: LNHDA, SQIVND (reference sequence). The CDR3 runs to 13 residues. Findings and limits, study-wide: Spike-specific TCR breadth and depth went up after people got two AZD1222 doses. Females outnumbered males among donors, who were mostly white British; clonal diversity was possibly underestimated. It was only a handful of AZD1222 recipients who were seropositive at baseline.

A note on this clone: The antigen is unknown.

Data came from immunoSEQ multiplex PCR; TCRdb stores just in-frame clones and leaves some out. Of 75,000 to 100,000 clones in the sample, around nine tenths were seen once. V usage is TRBV19 and J usage is TRBJ1-5; D ambiguous. The origin of this receptor is an adult in good health. The input for sequencing was peripheral blood, taken on day 0 of AZD1222 vaccination. The CDR3 here is CASSRRGNQPQHF. CDR3 bases: TGTGCCAGTAGTAGGAGAGGCAATCAGCCCCAGCATTTT.